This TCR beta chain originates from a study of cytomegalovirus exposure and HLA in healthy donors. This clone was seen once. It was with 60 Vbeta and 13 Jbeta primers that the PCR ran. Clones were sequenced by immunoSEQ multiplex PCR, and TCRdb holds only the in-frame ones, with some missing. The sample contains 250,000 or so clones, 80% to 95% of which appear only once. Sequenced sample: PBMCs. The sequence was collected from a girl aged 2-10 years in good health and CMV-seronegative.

The CDR3 reads CASSTYFAGNTEAFF. CDR3 sequence (DNA): TGTGCCAGCAGCACTTATTTTGCGGGGAACACTGAAGCTTTCTTT. The chain recombines TRBV7-8 with TRBJ1-1; no clear D. The CDR3 has 15 residues. V shed 5 bases and J shed 1 base, with 14 bases lying between them. The V gene's germline CDR1 is SGHVS and CDR2 FQNEAQ.